The source of this T cell receptor beta chain is a study of cytomegalovirus exposure and HLA in healthy donors. A multiplex PCR was run with 60 Vbeta primers and 13 Jbeta primers. The method was immunoSEQ multiplex PCR; TCRdb's version includes in-frame clones alone and lacks a portion of them. Listed are roughly 120,000 clones; about 2.5% falls within the top ten. With 4 bases removed from V and 4 bases from J, the gap between germline ends came to 16 bases. This CDR3 contains 15 residues. Germline assignment: CDR1 SGHAT and CDR2 FQNNGV. This chain connects TRBV11-2 to TRBJ2-5; maybe TRBD2 (5 bases). The specimen sequenced was PBMCs. This clonotype originated in a man aged 30-40 years in good health and CMV-seronegative. The CDR3 region is CASSSPPSGGETQYF. CDR3 in DNA: TGTGCCAGCAGCTCACCACCGTCCGGAGGAGAGACCCAGTACTTC.